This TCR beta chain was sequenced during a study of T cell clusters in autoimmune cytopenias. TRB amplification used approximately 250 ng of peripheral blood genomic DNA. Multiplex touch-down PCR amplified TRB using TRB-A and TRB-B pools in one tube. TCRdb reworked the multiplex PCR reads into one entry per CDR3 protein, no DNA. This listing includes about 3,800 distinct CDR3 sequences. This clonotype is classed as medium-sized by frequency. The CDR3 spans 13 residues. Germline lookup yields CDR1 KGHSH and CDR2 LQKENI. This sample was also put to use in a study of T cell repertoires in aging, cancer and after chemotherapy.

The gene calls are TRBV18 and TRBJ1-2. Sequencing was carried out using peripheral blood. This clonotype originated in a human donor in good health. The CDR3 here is CASSPDSNYGYTF.